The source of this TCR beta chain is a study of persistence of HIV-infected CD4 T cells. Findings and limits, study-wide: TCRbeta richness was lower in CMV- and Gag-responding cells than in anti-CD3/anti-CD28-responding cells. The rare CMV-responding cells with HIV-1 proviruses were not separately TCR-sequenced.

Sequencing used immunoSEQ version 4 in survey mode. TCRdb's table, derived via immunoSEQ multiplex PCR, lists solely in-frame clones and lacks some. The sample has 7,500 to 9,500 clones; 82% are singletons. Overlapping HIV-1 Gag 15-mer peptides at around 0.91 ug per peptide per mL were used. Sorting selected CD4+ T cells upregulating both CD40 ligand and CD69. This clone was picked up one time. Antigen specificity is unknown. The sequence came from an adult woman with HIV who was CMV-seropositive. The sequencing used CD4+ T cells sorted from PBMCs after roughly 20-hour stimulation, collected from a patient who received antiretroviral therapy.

The CDR3 DNA follows: TGCGCCAGCAGCCCCTCTTTCGCCTATGGGGGCTACACCTTC. This encodes CASSPSFAYGGYTF. This sequence joins TRBV5-1 and TRBJ1-2; D unresolved. The V and J ends lost 4 bases and 8 bases respectively, with 18 bases between them. Germline CDR1 is SGHRS and CDR2 is YFSETQ. This CDR3 is built from 14 residues.